This TCR beta chain was identified during a study of control samples from healthy donors and cancer patients (dated by TCRdb to the early 2020s). Comments on this clone: No cognate antigen has been identified for it. No base quality values were provided; no much bigger clone lies one nucleotide off.

Libraries were prepared through the immunoSEQ multiplex PCR assay. TCRdb retrieved this table from immuneACCESS and kept in-frame rearrangements only. Not all clones are present; in checked studies, unresolved V genes account for under half, and no reason is known for the remainder. This sample is represented by fewer than 200,000 clones; over 85% of them were singletons. About 4% of the sample belongs to the ten largest clones. Cut back by 4 bases and 0 bases, the V and J ends lie 10 bases apart. There are 15 amino acids in the CDR3, from cysteine to phenylalanine inclusive. The read is trimmed to its CDR3 DNA, 45 bases read in frame from base 1. The germline V gene (reference sequence) sets CDR1 to SGHNT and CDR2 to YYREEE.

The sample consisted of blood. This receptor was identified in a woman in her sixties or seventies in good health. This receptor chain uses TRBV5-4 and TRBJ1-4, with the D gene not clear enough to name. The nucleotide sequence is given as TGTGCCAGCAGCCCCAGCTCGTCAACTAATGAAAAACTGTTTTTT. Translation gives CASSPSSSTNEKLFF.